The 2 T cell receptor beta chains below come from one sample, sequenced in a study of T cells after yellow fever vaccination. TCRdb processed the 5' RACE reads anew with MiXCR; each CDR3 protein has one entry. The table records 310,000 or so distinct CDR3 sequences, around 6.8% of them present only once. Sample: PBMCs, taken 45 days after the first yellow fever vaccination. The receptors come from a man aged 18 to 30 who received the YFV17D yellow fever vaccine.

CDR3 protein: CASSFSLAGRAETQYF. In DNA, the CDR3 is TGTGCCAGCAGTTTCTCCCTAGCGGGGAGAGCTGAGACCCAGTACTTC. The chain is built from TRBV12-3 or TRBV12-4 and TRBJ2-5, with TRBD2 matching 9 bases. The CDR3 length is 16 residues. Trimming cost V 3 bases and J 5 bases; bases outside gene matches: 10.

V usage is TRBV19 and J usage is TRBJ1-5; D uncertain. V lost 7 bases and J lost 8, with 12 bases in between. Germline V lookup: CDR1 LNHDA, CDR2 SQIVND (reference sequence). The CDR3 has 12 residues. The CDR3 DNA sequence: TGTGCCAGTAATTTTGGGGTCGAGCCCCAGCATTTT. This codes for CASNFGVEPQHF.